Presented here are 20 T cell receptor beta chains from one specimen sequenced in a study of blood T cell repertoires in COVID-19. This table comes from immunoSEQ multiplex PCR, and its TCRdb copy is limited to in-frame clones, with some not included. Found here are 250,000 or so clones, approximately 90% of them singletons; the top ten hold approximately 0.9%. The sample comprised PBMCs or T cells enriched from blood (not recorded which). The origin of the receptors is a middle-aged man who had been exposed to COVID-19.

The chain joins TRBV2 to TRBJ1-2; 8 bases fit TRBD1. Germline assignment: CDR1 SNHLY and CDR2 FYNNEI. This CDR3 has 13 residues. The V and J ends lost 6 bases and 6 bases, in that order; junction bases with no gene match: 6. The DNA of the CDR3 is TGTGCCAGCAGCCTTGGACAGGGTCATGGCTACACCTTC. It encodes CASSLGQGHGYTF.

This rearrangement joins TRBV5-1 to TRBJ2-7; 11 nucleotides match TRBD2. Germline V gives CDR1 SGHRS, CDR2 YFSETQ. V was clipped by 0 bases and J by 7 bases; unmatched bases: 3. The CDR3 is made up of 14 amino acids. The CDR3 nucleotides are TGCGCCAGCAGCTTGGGACTAGCGGGAATTGAGCAGTACGTC. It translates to CASSLGLAGIEQYV.

The CDR3 nucleotides are TGTGCTAGTGCCCGTAGGATTAGAGAGGCTGAGCAGTTCTTC. It translates to CASARRIREAEQFF. The chain employs TRBV12-5 and TRBJ2-1; D gene ambiguous. From germline, CDR1 is LGHNT and CDR2 FRNRAP. Trimming pared 7 bases from V and 9 bases from J, leaving 19 bases between. CDR3 length: 14 residues.

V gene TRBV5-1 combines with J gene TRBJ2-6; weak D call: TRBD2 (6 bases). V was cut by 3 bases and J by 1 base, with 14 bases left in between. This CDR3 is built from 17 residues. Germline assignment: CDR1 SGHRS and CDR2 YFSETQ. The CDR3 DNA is TGCGCCAGCAGCTCAACGGTGGGGACTTCTGGGGCCAACGTCCTGACTTTC. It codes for CASSSTVGTSGANVLTF.

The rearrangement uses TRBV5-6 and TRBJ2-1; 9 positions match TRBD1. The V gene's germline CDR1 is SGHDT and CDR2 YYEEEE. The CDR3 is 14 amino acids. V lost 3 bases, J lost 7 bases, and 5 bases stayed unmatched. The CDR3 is CASSSGTGLNEQFF. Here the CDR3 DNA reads TGTGCCAGCAGCTCGGGGACAGGGTTGAATGAGCAGTTCTTC. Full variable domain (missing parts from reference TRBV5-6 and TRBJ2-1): DAGVTQSPTHLIKTRGQQVTLRCSPKSGHDTVSWYQQALGQGPQFIFQYYEEEERQRGNFPDRFSGHQFPNYSSELNVNALLLGDSALYLCASSSGTGLNEQFFGPGTRLTVL.

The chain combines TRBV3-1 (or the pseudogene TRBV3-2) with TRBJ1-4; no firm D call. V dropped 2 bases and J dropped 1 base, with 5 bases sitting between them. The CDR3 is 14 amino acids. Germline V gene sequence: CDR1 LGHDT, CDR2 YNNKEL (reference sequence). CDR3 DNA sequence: TGTGCCAGCAGCCAACGGGGAACTAATGAAAAACTGTTTTTT. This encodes CASSQRGTNEKLFF.

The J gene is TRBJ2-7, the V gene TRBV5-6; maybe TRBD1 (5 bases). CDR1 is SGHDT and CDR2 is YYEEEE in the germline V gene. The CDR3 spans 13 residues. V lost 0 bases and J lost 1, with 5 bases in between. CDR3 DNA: TGTGCCAGCAGCTTGGCAGGGTCCTACGAGCAGTACGTC. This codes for CASSLAGSYEQYV.

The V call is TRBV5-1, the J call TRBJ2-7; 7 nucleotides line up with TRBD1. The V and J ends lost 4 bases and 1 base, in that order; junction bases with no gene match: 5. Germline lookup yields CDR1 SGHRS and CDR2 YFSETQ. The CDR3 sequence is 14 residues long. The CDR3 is CASSPLTGSYEQYF. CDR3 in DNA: TGCGCCAGCAGCCCCTTGACAGGGTCCTACGAGCAGTACTTC. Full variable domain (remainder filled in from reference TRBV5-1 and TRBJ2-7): KAGVTQTPRYLIKTRGQQVTLSCSPISGHRSVSWYQQTPGQGLQFLFEYFSETQRNKGNFPGRFSGRQFSNSRSEMNVSTLELGDSALYLCASSPLTGSYEQYFGPGTRLTVT.

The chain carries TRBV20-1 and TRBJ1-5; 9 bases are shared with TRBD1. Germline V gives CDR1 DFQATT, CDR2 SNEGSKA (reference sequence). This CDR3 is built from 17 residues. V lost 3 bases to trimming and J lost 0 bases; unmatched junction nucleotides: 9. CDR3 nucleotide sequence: TGCAGTGCTAGTAGGACAGGGGACCTATATAGCAATCAGCCCCAGCATTTT. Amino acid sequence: CSASRTGDLYSNQPQHF.

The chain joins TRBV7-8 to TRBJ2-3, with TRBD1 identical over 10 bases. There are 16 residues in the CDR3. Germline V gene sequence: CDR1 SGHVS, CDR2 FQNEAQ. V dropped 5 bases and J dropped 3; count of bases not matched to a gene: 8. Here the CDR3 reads CASSLKTGGSTDTQYF. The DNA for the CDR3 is TGTGCCAGCAGCCTAAAGACAGGGGGCTCTACAGATACGCAGTATTTT.

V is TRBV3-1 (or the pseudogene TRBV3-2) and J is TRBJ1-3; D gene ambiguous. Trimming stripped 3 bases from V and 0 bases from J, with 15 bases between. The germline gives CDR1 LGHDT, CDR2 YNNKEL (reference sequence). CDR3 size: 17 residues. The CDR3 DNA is TGTGCCAGCAGCCACTTTATCGACACAATCTCTGGAAACACCATATATTTT. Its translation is CASSHFIDTISGNTIYF.

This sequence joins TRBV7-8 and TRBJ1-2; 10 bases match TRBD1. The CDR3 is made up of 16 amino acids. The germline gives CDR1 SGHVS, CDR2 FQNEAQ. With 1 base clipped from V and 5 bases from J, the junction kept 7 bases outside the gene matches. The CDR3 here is CASSLDRVGQGYGYTF. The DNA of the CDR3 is TGTGCCAGCAGCTTAGATCGGGTGGGACAGGGGTATGGCTACACCTTC. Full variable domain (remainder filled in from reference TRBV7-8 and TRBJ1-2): GAGVSQSPRYKVAKRGQDVALRCDPISGHVSLFWYQQALGQGPEFLTYFQNEAQLDKSGLPSDRFFAERPEGSVSTLKIQRTQQEDSAVYLCASSLDRVGQGYGYTFGSGTRLTVV.

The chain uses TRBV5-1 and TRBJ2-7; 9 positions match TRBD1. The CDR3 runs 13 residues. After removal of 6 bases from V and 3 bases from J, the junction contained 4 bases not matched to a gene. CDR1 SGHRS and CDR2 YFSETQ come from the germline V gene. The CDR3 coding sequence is TGCGCCAGCAAGCCGACAGGGGGCTACGAGCAGTACTTC. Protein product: CASKPTGGYEQYF.

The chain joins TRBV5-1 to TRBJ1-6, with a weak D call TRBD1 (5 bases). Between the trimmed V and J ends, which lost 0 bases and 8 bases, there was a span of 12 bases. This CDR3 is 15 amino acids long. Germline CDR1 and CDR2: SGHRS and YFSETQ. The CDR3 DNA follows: TGCGCCAGCAGCTTGGCGCCGACAGAGGATTCACCCCTCCACTTT. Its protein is CASSLAPTEDSPLHF.

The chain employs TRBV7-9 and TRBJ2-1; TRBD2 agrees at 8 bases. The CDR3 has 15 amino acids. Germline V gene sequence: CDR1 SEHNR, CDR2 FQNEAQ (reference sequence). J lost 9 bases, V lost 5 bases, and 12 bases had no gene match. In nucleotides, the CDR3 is TGTGCCAGCAGCAAACCGGGACTAGTCGGGAGTGAGCAGTTCTTC. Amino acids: CASSKPGLVGSEQFF.

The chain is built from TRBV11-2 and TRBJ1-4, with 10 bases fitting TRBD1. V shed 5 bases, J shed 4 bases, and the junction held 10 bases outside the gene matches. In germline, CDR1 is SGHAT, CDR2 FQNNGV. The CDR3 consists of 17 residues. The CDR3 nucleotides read TGTGCCAGCAGCCCAATCCCCGGACAGGGGGGTAATGAAAAACTGTTTTTT. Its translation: CASSPIPGQGGNEKLFF. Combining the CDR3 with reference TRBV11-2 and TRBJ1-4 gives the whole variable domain EAGVAQSPRYKIIEKRQSVAFWCNPISGHATLYWYQQILGQGPKLLIQFQNNGVVDDSQLPKDRFSAERLKGVDSTLKIQPAKLEDSAVYLCASSPIPGQGGNEKLFFGSGTQLSVL.

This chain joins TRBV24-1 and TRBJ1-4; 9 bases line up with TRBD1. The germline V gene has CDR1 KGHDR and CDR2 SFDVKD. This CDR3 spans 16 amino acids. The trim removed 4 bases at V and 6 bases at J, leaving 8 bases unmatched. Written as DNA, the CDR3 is TGTGCCACCAGTGAATCTCCGGGACAGGGTGATGAAAAACTGTTTTTT. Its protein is CATSESPGQGDEKLFF.

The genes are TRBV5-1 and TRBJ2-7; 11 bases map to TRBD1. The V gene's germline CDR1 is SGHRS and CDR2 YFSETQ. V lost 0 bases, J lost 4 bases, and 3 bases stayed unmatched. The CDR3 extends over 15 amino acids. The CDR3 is CASSLAGTGGYEQYF. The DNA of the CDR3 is TGCGCCAGCAGCTTGGCCGGGACAGGGGGTTACGAGCAGTACTTC.

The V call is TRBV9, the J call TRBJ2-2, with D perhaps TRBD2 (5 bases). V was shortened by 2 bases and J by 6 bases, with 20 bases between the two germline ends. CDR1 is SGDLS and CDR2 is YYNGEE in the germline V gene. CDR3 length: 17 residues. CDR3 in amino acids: CASSVSKLVGIAGELFF. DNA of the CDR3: TGTGCCAGCAGCGTTTCAAAACTAGTAGGGATTGCCGGGGAGCTGTTTTTT.

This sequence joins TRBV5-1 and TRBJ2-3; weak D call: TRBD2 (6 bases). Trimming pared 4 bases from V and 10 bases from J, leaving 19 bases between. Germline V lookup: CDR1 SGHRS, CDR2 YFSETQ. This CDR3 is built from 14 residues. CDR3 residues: CASSQDQAWGAQYF. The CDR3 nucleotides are TGCGCCAGCAGCCAAGACCAGGCGTGGGGGGCGCAGTATTTT.